These 26 T cell receptor beta chains were all obtained from the same sample, sequenced in a study of cytomegalovirus exposure and HLA in healthy donors. PCR was performed using 60 Vbeta and 13 Jbeta primers. Profiling relied on immunoSEQ multiplex PCR, and the TCRdb table lists in-frame clones only, not all of them. The sample records some 160,000 clones, 75% to 85% being singletons. Sequencing used PBMCs. Source of these receptors: a man in his forties or fifties in good health and CMV-seropositive.

This clone was seen only a few times. V usage is TRBV6-6 and J usage is TRBJ2-7, with 9 positions matching TRBD2. V was pared by 6 bases and J by 5 bases, with 5 bases of the junction left unmatched. The CDR3 totals 13 residues. The V gene's germline CDR1 is MNHNY and CDR2 SVGAGI (reference sequence). The CDR3: CASRGLAGDEQYF. The CDR3 DNA reads TGTGCCAGCAGGGGACTAGCTGGGGACGAGCAGTACTTC.

The chain links TRBV6-5 to TRBJ2-1; D possibly corresponds to TRBD2 (6 bases). The germline CDR1 and CDR2 sequences are MNHEY and SVGAGI. CDR3 length: 15 amino acids. The V gene lost 5 bases and the J gene lost 0 bases, with 11 bases spanning the gap. In DNA, the CDR3 is TGTGCCAGCAGTAAGGACGGGAGCTCCTACAATGAGCAGTTCTTC. It yields the protein CASSKDGSSYNEQFF.

The chain recombines TRBV2 with TRBJ2-7, with 9 bases aligning to TRBD2. V lost 6 bases, J lost 1 base, and 4 bases stayed unmatched. The germline V gene has CDR1 SNHLY and CDR2 FYNNEI. The CDR3 length is 14 residues. This CDR3 is CASRLAGESYEQYV. CDR3 in DNA: TGTGCCAGCAGATTAGCGGGAGAATCCTACGAGCAGTACGTC.

V gene TRBV5-1 combines with J gene TRBJ2-7, with 9 bases aligning to TRBD1. This CDR3 has 15 residues. V dropped 0 bases and J dropped 5; count of bases not matched to a gene: 6. Per the germline V gene, CDR1 is SGHRS and CDR2 is YFSETQ. CDR3 DNA sequence: TGCGCCAGCAGCTTGGAGGGACAGGGCGGCCACGAGCAGTACTTC. It encodes CASSLEGQGGHEQYF.

This clone was detected a few times. The chain is built from TRBV29-1 and TRBJ2-1; TRBD2 is a possible D gene (6 bases). CDR3 length: 11 residues. Germline-derived CDR1 and CDR2 are SQVTM and ANQGSEA. V dropped 7 bases and J dropped 6 bases, with 10 bases sitting between them. The CDR3 loop reads CSGDSFNEQFF. DNA for the CDR3: TGCAGCGGGGACTCGTTCAATGAGCAGTTCTTC.

This clone was recorded only once. J is TRBJ1-2 and V is TRBV4-1, with a possible D match to TRBD1 (6 bases). From germline, CDR1 is MGHRA and CDR2 YSYEKL. The CDR3 runs 14 residues. V lost 3 bases and J lost 1, with 9 bases in between. The DNA for the CDR3 is TGCGCCAGCAGCCAGACAGGATATAACTATGGCTACACCTTC. As protein: CASSQTGYNYGYTF.

This clone has only a few counts. The chain employs TRBV5-8 and TRBJ2-1; 11 bases agree with TRBD2. V lost 0 bases and J lost 7; bases outside the gene matches: 9. The CDR3 sequence is 17 residues long. Germline lookup yields CDR1 SGHTS and CDR2 YDEGEE. DNA for the CDR3: TGTGCCAGCAGCTTGGTGGCTAGCGGGGGGCCTCGGAATGAGCAGTTCTTC. As protein: CASSLVASGGPRNEQFF.

The J gene is TRBJ2-2, the V gene TRBV6-5; 11 bases line up with TRBD2. Germline CDR1 MNHEY, CDR2 SVGAGI. The CDR3 runs 16 residues. V lost 2 bases, J lost 6 bases, and 5 bases stayed unmatched. Written as DNA, the CDR3 is TGTGCCAGCAGTTACGTACTAGCGGGGGTGGCCGGGGAGCTGTTTTTT. Translation: CASSYVLAGVAGELFF.

The V call is TRBV30, the J call TRBJ2-2, with D hard to call. Germline-derived CDR1 and CDR2 are GTSNPN and SVGIG (reference sequence). CDR3 length: 15 residues. V lost 5 bases, J lost 1 base, and 14 bases lay in between. DNA for the CDR3: TGTGCCTGGGGCCCTAGAGACCTGAACACCGGGGAGCTGTTTTTT. It specifies CAWGPRDLNTGELFF.

This rearrangement joins TRBV6-1 to TRBJ2-2; the D is unclear. Trimming took off 7 bases at V and 3 bases at J, with 12 bases between the two ends. CDR3 length: 14 residues. The V gene's germline CDR1 is MNHNS and CDR2 SASEGT. The CDR3 here is CASTFWQYTGELFF. The CDR3, as DNA: TGTGCCAGCACATTCTGGCAATACACCGGGGAGCTGTTTTTT.

The chain employs TRBV7-2 and TRBJ1-5; D unclear. Trimming took off 4 bases at V and 5 bases at J, with 12 bases between the two ends. The CDR3 spans 14 residues. Germline lookup yields CDR1 SGHTA and CDR2 FQGNSA. CDR3 region: CASSYYAGYQPQHF. The CDR3 nucleotides are TGTGCCAGCAGCTATTACGCAGGCTATCAGCCCCAGCATTTT.

CDR3 nucleotide sequence: TGTGCCAGCAGCGACCCTATGACAGGGCGACAGCCCCAGCATTTT. The encoded protein is CASSDPMTGRQPQHF. This chain connects TRBV6-1 to TRBJ1-5, with 7 bases identical to TRBD1. Trimming removed 6 bases from V and 7 bases from J; junction bases left unmatched: 12. CDR1 and CDR2 from the germline V gene are MNHNS and SASEGT. The CDR3 is 15 amino acids.

This clone was seen only a few times. The rearrangement uses TRBV7-9 and TRBJ1-1, with 7 bases matching TRBD1. V lost 5 bases, J lost 1 base, and 7 bases stayed unmatched. The CDR3 runs to 15 residues. The germline CDR1 and CDR2 sequences are SEHNR and FQNEAQ (reference sequence). DNA of the CDR3: TGTGCCAGCAGCGTAACGGGACAGAGGAACACTGAAGCTTTCTTT. Its translation is CASSVTGQRNTEAFF.

The chain combines TRBV11-3 with TRBJ2-1, with D perhaps TRBD2 (6 bases). CDR3 length: 14 residues. CDR1 is SGHNT and CDR2 is YENEEA in the germline V gene. V lost 1 base and J lost 7, with 11 bases in between. CDR3 protein: CASSLAGESNEQFF. The CDR3 bases are TGTGCCAGCAGCTTAGCGGGAGAGTCGAATGAGCAGTTCTTC.

The chain joins TRBV5-4 to TRBJ2-2; tentatively, D is TRBD1 (6 bases). The CDR3 is 15 residues long. Trimming left V 4 bases short and J 2 bases short, with 12 bases between. Germline V gene data show CDR1 as SGHNT and CDR2 as YYREEE (reference sequence). CDR3 DNA sequence: TGTGCCAGCAGCCCCGGACAGACTAACACCGGGGAGCTGTTTTTT. Its translation is CASSPGQTNTGELFF.

V usage is TRBV6-1 and J usage is TRBJ1-5; no reliable D call. The CDR3 is 15 amino acids. V was trimmed by 4 bases and J by 0 bases, leaving 10 bases between them. CDR1 MNHNS and CDR2 SASEGT come from the germline V gene. The CDR3 loop is CASSGLADSNQPQHF. The CDR3 region has the DNA TGTGCCAGCAGTGGACTGGCCGATAGCAATCAGCCCCAGCATTTT.

This chain uses TRBV9 with TRBJ1-2; D perhaps matches TRBD1 (6 bases). The V gene lost 5 bases and the J gene lost 2 bases, with 16 bases spanning the gap. The CDR3 has 15 amino acids. Germline CDR1 reads SGDLS; CDR2 reads YYNGEE. The CDR3 coding sequence is TGTGCCAGCAGTCGATCTCAGGGGAACAACTATGGCTACACCTTC. Translated, it gives CASSRSQGNNYGYTF.

The chain combines TRBV7-9 with TRBJ1-1, with 7 bases aligning to TRBD1. The CDR3 contains 15 residues. J was trimmed by 8 bases and V by 5 bases; bases with no gene match: 14. Germline V lookup: CDR1 SEHNR, CDR2 FQNEAQ (reference sequence). The CDR3 region is CASSRGRTGRGEAFF. In nucleotides, the CDR3 is TGTGCCAGCAGCCGAGGGAGGACAGGAAGGGGAGAAGCTTTCTTT.

This clone appeared once. V usage is TRBV2 and J usage is TRBJ1-2; no clear D gene. Germline V gene lookup returns CDR1 SNHLY and CDR2 FYNNEI. Trimming removed 5 bases at V and 7 bases at J, with 8 bases between. This CDR3 region has 11 residues. CDR3 amino acids: CASSTGGGYTF. The CDR3 DNA sequence: TGTGCCAGCAGTACCGGTGGTGGCTACACCTTC.

The chain employs TRBV9 and TRBJ1-1; 11 bases are a match to TRBD1. In germline, CDR1 is SGDLS, CDR2 YYNGEE. The CDR3 sequence is 13 residues long. Trimming removed 4 bases from V and 12 bases from J; junction bases left unmatched: 8. The CDR3 here is CASSLGTGGESFF. CDR3 sequence (DNA): TGTGCCAGCAGCTTGGGGACAGGGGGTGAGTCTTTCTTT.

J is TRBJ1-2 and V is TRBV28; 9 bases align to TRBD1. Germline V lookup: CDR1 MDHEN, CDR2 SYDVKM. Trimming at V came to 6 bases and at J to 2 bases, leaving 10 bases not matched to a gene. The CDR3 consists of 16 residues. CDR3 region: CASRIQGAVTNYGYTF. CDR3 nucleotide sequence: TGTGCCAGCAGGATACAGGGGGCAGTGACCAACTATGGCTACACCTTC.

This clone was counted a single time. The rearrangement joins TRBV2 to TRBJ2-2; D is uncertain. CDR3 length: 13 amino acids. Germline CDR1 reads SNHLY; CDR2 reads FYNNEI. The V end was cut by 6 bases, the J end by 5 bases, with 10 bases between. The CDR3 sequence: CASSDYKTGELFF. CDR3 coding DNA: TGTGCCAGCAGCGATTACAAGACCGGGGAGCTGTTTTTT.

The chain has TRBV9 and TRBJ1-3, with D tentatively TRBD1 (6 bases). The CDR3 spans 15 residues. V was trimmed by 0 bases and J by 4 bases, leaving 11 bases between them. Germline CDR1 and CDR2: SGDLS and YYNGEE. The CDR3 sequence: CASSVGQGRGNTIYF. Here the CDR3 DNA reads TGTGCCAGCAGCGTAGGGCAGGGGCGGGGAAACACCATATATTTT.

The V and J genes are TRBV10-3 and TRBJ2-4, with D maybe TRBD1 (6 bases). With 4 bases removed from V and 7 bases from J, the gap between germline ends came to 8 bases. Germline-derived CDR1 and CDR2 are ENHRY and SYGVKD. The CDR3 has 12 amino acids. The CDR3: CAISADRNIQYF. For the CDR3, the DNA is TGTGCCATCAGTGCAGACAGGAACATTCAGTACTTC.

V and J are TRBV18 and TRBJ2-7; 8 nucleotides line up with TRBD1. Looked up from germline, CDR1 is KGHSH and CDR2 is LQKENI. J gave up 6 bases and V 2 bases, and 6 bases lay outside the gene matches. The CDR3 length is 14 residues. The chain's CDR3 is CASSPLGTGAEQYV. CDR3 bases: TGTGCCAGCTCACCATTGGGGACAGGCGCCGAGCAGTACGTC.

This sequence joins TRBV19 and TRBJ2-2; D is undetermined. This CDR3 is 14 amino acids long. Trimming took off 3 bases at V and 0 bases at J, with 5 bases between the two ends. Germline V gene lookup returns CDR1 LNHDA and CDR2 SQIVND (reference sequence). The CDR3 reads CASSIFANTGELFF. The CDR3 DNA follows: TGTGCCAGTAGTATTTTCGCGAACACCGGGGAGCTGTTTTTT.